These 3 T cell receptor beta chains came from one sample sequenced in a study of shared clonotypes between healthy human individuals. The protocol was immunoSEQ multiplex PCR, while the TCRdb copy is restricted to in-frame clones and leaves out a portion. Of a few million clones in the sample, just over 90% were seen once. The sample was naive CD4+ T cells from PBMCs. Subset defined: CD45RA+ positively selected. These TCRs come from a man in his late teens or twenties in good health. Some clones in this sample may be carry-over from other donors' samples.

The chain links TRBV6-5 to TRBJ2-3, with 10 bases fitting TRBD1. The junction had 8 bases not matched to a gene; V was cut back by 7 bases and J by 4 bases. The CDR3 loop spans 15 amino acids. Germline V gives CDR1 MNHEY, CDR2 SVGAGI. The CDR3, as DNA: TGTGCCAGCAACCGACAGGGGGCTCGGGCAGATACGCAGTATTTT. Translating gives CASNRQGARADTQYF.

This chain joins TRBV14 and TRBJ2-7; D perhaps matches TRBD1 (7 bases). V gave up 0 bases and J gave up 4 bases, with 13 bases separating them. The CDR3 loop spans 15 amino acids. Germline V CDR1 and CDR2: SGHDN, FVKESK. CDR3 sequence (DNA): TGTGCCAGCAGCCAAGATCTCAGGGGGAGGTACGAGCAGTACTTC. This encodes CASSQDLRGRYEQYF.

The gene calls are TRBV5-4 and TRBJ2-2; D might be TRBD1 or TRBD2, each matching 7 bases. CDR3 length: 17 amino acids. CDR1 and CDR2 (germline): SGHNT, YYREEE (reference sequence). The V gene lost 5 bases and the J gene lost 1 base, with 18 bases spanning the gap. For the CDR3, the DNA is TGTGCCAGCAGTCCGGGGGGAGACAGGGAGAACACCGGGGAGCTGTTTTTT. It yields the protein CASSPGGDRENTGELFF.